Listed below are T cell receptor beta chains from one sample, sequenced in a study of T-cell memory formation after mild COVID-19. TCRdb processed the 5' RACE reads anew with MiXCR; each CDR3 protein has one entry. The profile shows hundreds of thousands of distinct CDR3 sequences, roughly 18% of them singletons. Material for sequencing was PBMCs or a T cell subset sorted from them (not recorded which). The source of these receptors is a man between 18 and 35 years old who had mild COVID-19 (a few samples of this study predate the infection). Cell type and time point are not known. Each CDR3 is given with its conserved first and last residue. A D gene is named only where the DNA matches it firmly. Only part of the rows carry a size: once, few, many, or a class if the clone is expanded.

D: TRBD1; size: -; V: TRBV19; J: TRBJ1-1; DNA: TGTGCCGGTCGACGAACAGGGGAGGGGACGAACACTGAAGCTTTCTTT; CDR3: CAGRRTGEGTNTEAFF
D: -; size: few; V: TRBV7-6; J: TRBJ1-1; DNA: TGTGCCAGCAGCTTAATGCAGGGACGGAACACTGAAGCTTTCTTT; CDR3: CASSLMQGRNTEAFF
D: -; size: -; V: TRBV5-1; J: TRBJ2-1; DNA: TGCGCCAGCAGGGCCGGTACAGGGATGTCCTACAATGAGCAGTTCTTC; CDR3: CASRAGTGMSYNEQFF
D: TRBD1; size: few; V: TRBV10-3; J: TRBJ2-7; DNA: TGTGCCATCAGTACAGGGGTCTACGAGCAGTACTTC; CDR3: CAISTGVYEQYF
D: TRBD2; size: -; V: TRBV6-1; J: TRBJ2-5; DNA: TGTGCCAGCAGTGAAGGGACTAGCGGGAGACAAGAGACCCAGTACTTC; CDR3: CASSEGTSGRQETQYF
D: -; size: -; V: TRBV9; J: TRBJ2-5; DNA: TGTGCCAGCAGCCTCATGGGGGACATGGAGACCCAGTACTTC; CDR3: CASSLMGDMETQYF
D: -; size: few; V: TRBV30; J: TRBJ1-1; DNA: TGTGCCTTACAGAGGGCGGGAAACACTGAAGCTTTCTTT; CDR3: CALQRAGNTEAFF
D: TRBD1; size: many; V: TRBV13; J: TRBJ2-7; DNA: TGTGCCAGCAGCTGGGGACAGGGGTCTTACGAGCAGTACTTC; CDR3: CASSWGQGSYEQYF
D: -; size: few; V: TRBV7-9; J: TRBJ2-3; DNA: TGTGCCAGCAGCTTCGAGGCGGCGGATACGCAGTATTTT; CDR3: CASSFEAADTQYF
D: -; size: -; V: TRBV29-1; J: TRBJ1-2; DNA: TGCAGCGCCCTGGACACTCCCCCCGGCTACACCTTC; CDR3: CSALDTPPGYTF
D: -; size: -; V: TRBV9; J: TRBJ1-4; DNA: TGTGCCAGCAGCCAAGGCAGGGGTGGCGAAAAACTGTTTTTT; CDR3: CASSQGRGGEKLFF
D: -; size: many; V: TRBV3-1; J: TRBJ1-3; DNA: TGTGCCAGCAGCGCAGAAATAGGGTTTACTGGAAACACCATATATTTT; CDR3: CASSAEIGFTGNTIYF
D: -; size: few; V: TRBV9; J: TRBJ1-6; DNA: TGTGCCAGCAGCGCCCGGGCCGAGGTTTCACCCCTCCACTTT; CDR3: CASSARAEVSPLHF
D: -; size: once; V: TRBV6-2/TRBV6-3; J: TRBJ2-3; DNA: TGTGCCAGCAGTTTAACCCGGGGGACCGGCACAGATACGCAGTATTTT; CDR3: CASSLTRGTGTDTQYF
D: -; size: -; V: TRBV7-9; J: TRBJ1-4; DNA: TGTGCCAGCAGCTTATGGGGGGCCGGTGGTGAAAAACTGTTTTTT; CDR3: CASSLWGAGGEKLFF
D: -; size: few; V: TRBV29-1; J: TRBJ2-5; DNA: TGCAGCGTAATCGGGAGCGGGACCCAGTACTTC; CDR3: CSVIGSGTQYF
D: -; size: -; V: TRBV4-1; J: TRBJ1-5; DNA: TGCGCCAGCAGCCGAGGGCGACAGCAGGGGATCCGACAGCCCCAGCATTTT; CDR3: CASSRGRQQGIRQPQHF
D: -; size: -; V: TRBV4-2; J: TRBJ1-2; DNA: TGTGCCAGCAGCCAAGATCAAGGGGGGAGGTTGGTCTACACCTTC; CDR3: CASSQDQGGRLVYTF
D: -; size: -; V: TRBV27; J: TRBJ1-2; DNA: TGTGCCAGCAGCCGGGCATTGAAGAGGGATCCCTATGGCTACACCTTC; CDR3: CASSRALKRDPYGYTF
D: -; size: few; V: TRBV6-5; J: TRBJ1-2; DNA: TGTGCCAGCAGTTCGCAGGGATGGGGTAGTGGCTACACCTTC; CDR3: CASSSQGWGSGYTF
D: -; size: few; V: TRBV29-1; J: TRBJ2-2; DNA: TGCAGCGTTGGCAGCGGCGGGGAGCTGTTTTTT; CDR3: CSVGSGGELFF
D: -; size: -; V: TRBV30; J: TRBJ2-7; DNA: TGTGCCTGGATAAAGGTCCTCCGGCCCTACGAGCAGTACTTC; CDR3: CAWIKVLRPYEQYF
D: -; size: few; V: TRBV6-2/TRBV6-3; J: TRBJ1-1; DNA: TGTGCCAGCAGTTCCCGGTGGGGCACTGAAGCTTTCTTT; CDR3: CASSSRWGTEAFF
D: -; size: -; V: TRBV7-6; J: TRBJ2-3; DNA: TGTGCCAGCAGCTTATTGATAGGCGCCGGCACAGATACGCAGTATTTT; CDR3: CASSLLIGAGTDTQYF
D: -; size: -; V: TRBV7-6; J: TRBJ1-1; DNA: TGTGCCAGCAGCTTAGCTCCGATGTCTGAAGCTTTCTTT; CDR3: CASSLAPMSEAFF
D: -; size: -; V: TRBV7-3; J: TRBJ1-6; DNA: TGTGCCAGCAGCTTAACCCGGGCAAAGGGGTCACCCCTCCACTTT; CDR3: CASSLTRAKGSPLHF
D: -; size: few; V: TRBV7-8; J: TRBJ1-5; DNA: TGTGCCAGCAGCTTAGAGGGGGTCGCGGGCCCCTGGGGGACGGAGCCCCAGCATTTT; CDR3: CASSLEGVAGPWGTEPQHF
D: TRBD2; size: few; V: TRBV9; J: TRBJ2-7; DNA: TGTGCCAGCAGCGTGTCCAGCGGGGGAGAATTGGGGGAGCAGTACTTC; CDR3: CASSVSSGGELGEQYF
D: TRBD2; size: -; V: TRBV4-1; J: TRBJ2-2; DNA: TGCGCCAGCAGCCAAGGTGGGAGGGGATGGACCGGGGAGCTGTTTTTT; CDR3: CASSQGGRGWTGELFF
D: -; size: many; V: TRBV20-1; J: TRBJ2-1; DNA: TGCAGTGCTTCGGCGGGCTACAATGAGCAGTTCTTC; CDR3: CSASAGYNEQFF
D: TRBD1; size: -; V: TRBV7-9; J: TRBJ1-2; DNA: TGTGCCACCAGTTGGACAGGCTATGGCTACACCTTC; CDR3: CATSWTGYGYTF
D: -; size: few; V: TRBV12-3/TRBV12-4; J: TRBJ1-3; DNA: TGTGCCAGCAACCAACAGGGAATCTCTGGAAACACCATATATTTT; CDR3: CASNQQGISGNTIYF
D: TRBD1; size: few; V: TRBV20-1; J: TRBJ1-6; DNA: TGCAGTGCTAGAGACCCGGACAGGGGGTTTTATAATTCACCCCTCCACTTT; CDR3: CSARDPDRGFYNSPLHF
D: -; size: few; V: TRBV5-1; J: TRBJ1-2; DNA: TGCGCCAGCAGCGACCAAGCTAACTATGGCTACACCTTC; CDR3: CASSDQANYGYTF
D: TRBD1; size: many; V: TRBV5-1; J: TRBJ2-4; DNA: TGCGCCAGCAGCTTGAGTGGACAGGGGCAAAACATTCAGTACTTC; CDR3: CASSLSGQGQNIQYF
D: -; size: -; V: TRBV5-8; J: TRBJ2-4; DNA: TGTGCCAGCAGCTTGAACCCGAAAAACATTCAGTACTTC; CDR3: CASSLNPKNIQYF
D: TRBD1; size: few; V: TRBV12-3/TRBV12-4; J: TRBJ1-2; DNA: TGTGCCAGCAGCCCCGCGGACAGGGGCAAGGGCTACACCTTC; CDR3: CASSPADRGKGYTF
D: -; size: -; V: TRBV6-5; J: TRBJ1-2; DNA: TGTGCCAGCAGTTTCGCCGTAGGAGGCTACACCTTC; CDR3: CASSFAVGGYTF
D: -; size: few; V: TRBV5-1; J: TRBJ1-2; DNA: TGCGCCAGCAGCTTCGACGTCTATGGCTACACCTTC; CDR3: CASSFDVYGYTF
D: TRBD1; size: -; V: TRBV7-9; J: TRBJ1-2; DNA: TGTGCCAGCAGCACACAGGACAGGGGCGGCTATGGCTACACCTTC; CDR3: CASSTQDRGGYGYTF
D: TRBD1; size: -; V: TRBV18; J: TRBJ1-2; DNA: TGTGCCAGCTCACCGGCAGGGACAGGGAATACATTTAACTATGGCTACACCTTC; CDR3: CASSPAGTGNTFNYGYTF
D: TRBD1; size: -; V: TRBV12-5; J: TRBJ2-4; DNA: TGTGCTAGTGCCTTGTCAGGGGGCCTAGCCAAAAACATTCAGTACTTC; CDR3: CASALSGGLAKNIQYF
D: -; size: few; V: TRBV5-1; J: TRBJ2-2; DNA: TGCGCCAGCAGCTTGAACGCAGGGAACACCGGGGAGCTGTTTTTT; CDR3: CASSLNAGNTGELFF
D: -; size: -; V: TRBV4-1; J: TRBJ1-1; DNA: TGCGCCAGCAGCCAAGAGGGGCATAACACTGAAGCTTTCTTT; CDR3: CASSQEGHNTEAFF
D: -; size: -; V: TRBV6-2/TRBV6-3; J: TRBJ2-7; DNA: TGTGCCAGCAGTTACGCACAGGATCGCTACGAGCAGTACTTC; CDR3: CASSYAQDRYEQYF
D: TRBD1; size: -; V: TRBV7-3; J: TRBJ1-1; DNA: TGTGCCAGCAGCTTAAAAAGGACAGGGCCTAACACTGAAGCTTTCTTT; CDR3: CASSLKRTGPNTEAFF
D: -; size: few; V: TRBV5-1; J: TRBJ2-1; DNA: TGCGCCAGCAGCTTGGTAGCCGGGGGCCTAAGCTCCTACAATGAGCAGTTCTTC; CDR3: CASSLVAGGLSSYNEQFF
D: TRBD1; size: few; V: TRBV20-1; J: TRBJ1-4; DNA: TGCAGTGCTCCGAGACAGGGGTTTGGAGAAAAACTGTTTTTT; CDR3: CSAPRQGFGEKLFF
D: -; size: few; V: TRBV4-2; J: TRBJ2-2; DNA: TGTGCCAGCAGCCAAGAGGCAGGCCCCTTAAAGCTGTTTTTT; CDR3: CASSQEAGPLKLFF
D: -; size: -; V: TRBV4-2; J: TRBJ1-5; DNA: TGTGCCAGCAGCCAAAGCGGTCAGCCCCAGCATTTT; CDR3: CASSQSGQPQHF
D: TRBD2; size: -; V: TRBV5-1; J: TRBJ2-1; DNA: TGCGCCAGCAGCTTGGTTTTGGGGGGGAATGAGCAGTTCTTC; CDR3: CASSLVLGGNEQFF
D: TRBD2; size: many; V: TRBV7-2; J: TRBJ2-3; DNA: TGTGCCAGCAGCTTGAGCGGGGGGGCCACAGATACGCAGTATTTT; CDR3: CASSLSGGATDTQYF
D: TRBD2; size: few; V: TRBV7-2; J: TRBJ2-5; DNA: TGTGCCAGCAGCTGGATTCCTAGCGGGGGAAGTTCCGAGACCCAGTACTTC; CDR3: CASSWIPSGGSSETQYF
D: -; size: few; V: TRBV12-3/TRBV12-4; J: TRBJ2-1; DNA: TGTGCCAGCAGCCCAGGGAACCCTGAGCAGTTCTTC; CDR3: CASSPGNPEQFF
D: -; size: -; V: TRBV11-2; J: TRBJ1-2; DNA: TGTGCCAGCAGCTTAGGGTACTATGGCTACACCTTC; CDR3: CASSLGYYGYTF